The clone carrying this TCR beta chain was picked up many times. With a much larger clone just one base away, this may be a read error. These data originate in a study of Graves' ophthalmopathy and Graves' hyperthyroidism. Germline V lookup: CDR1 MNHEY, CDR2 SVGAGI. The CDR3 runs to 13 residues. The V end was cut by 0 bases, the J end by 3 bases, with 6 bases between. Amplified TCR beta CDR3 regions were obtained using RNA transcripts as template. HTBI-primed first-round RT-PCR preceded second-round multiplex PCR. TCRdb processed the multiplex PCR reads anew with MiXCR; each CDR3 protein has one entry. Here the sample spans about 370,000 distinct CDR3 sequences, about a sixth being singletons. Aged 18 to 65, hyperthyroidism patients had been newly diagnosed, with under 2 months' duration. Certain patients were not enrolled. These were patients with other autoimmune diseases, uncontrolled infections, pregnancy or lactation. The evidence that diagnosis relied on was clinical symptoms, serum thyroxine, TRAb, thyroid ultrasound and orbital computed tomography.

This chain links TRBV6-5 with TRBJ2-7; D remains ambiguous. Sequencing was performed on peripheral blood. The TCR originated in an adult woman with stable Graves' hyperthyroidism. DNA for the CDR3: TGTGCCAGCAGTTACTCGAGCAACTACGAGCAGTACTTC. It is translated as CASSYSSNYEQYF.